Each of the 4 T cell receptor beta chains below was sequenced from the same sample in a study of blood T cell repertoires in COVID-19. Method: immunoSEQ multiplex PCR; TCRdb's copy keeps in-frame clones and lacks some. The sample yields roughly 430,000 clones, around 90% seen once. Source material: PBMCs or T cells enriched from blood (not recorded which). Receptors were obtained from a woman in her thirties or forties with acute COVID-19.

The chain carries TRBV30 and TRBJ1-2; D gene uncertain. The CDR3 has 13 residues. V was trimmed by 0 bases and J by 4 bases, leaving 9 bases between them. Germline values: CDR1 GTSNPN, CDR2 SVGIG (reference sequence). The CDR3 region has the DNA TGTGCCTGGAGTGTAGCCTTTGCCTATGGCTACACCTTC. This encodes CAWSVAFAYGYTF.

The chain recombines TRBV5-1 with TRBJ2-2; 10 bases are shared with TRBD1. The V segment lost 5 bases and the J segment 7 bases; nucleotides outside the gene matches: 5. The V gene's germline CDR1 is SGHRS and CDR2 YFSETQ. The CDR3 loop spans 14 amino acids. The CDR3 loop reads CASSSDRGYGELFF. In DNA form, the CDR3 reads TGCGCCAGCAGTTCGGACAGGGGGTACGGGGAGCTGTTTTTT.

The CDR3 loop reads CASSFQGIQGGELFF. CDR3 bases: TGTGCCAGCAGCTTCCAGGGAATCCAGGGCGGGGAGCTGTTTTTT. The chain combines TRBV5-4 with TRBJ2-2; D may be TRBD1 (5 bases). Germline loops: CDR1 SGHNT, CDR2 YYREEE (reference sequence). The CDR3 loop spans 15 amino acids. V was shortened by 2 bases and J by 7 bases, with 15 bases between the two germline ends.

V and J are TRBV2 and TRBJ1-1, with TRBD1 as a possible D gene (5 bases). The CDR3 sequence is 12 residues long. Looked up from germline, CDR1 is SNHLY and CDR2 is FYNNEI. Trimming left V 8 bases short and J 7 bases short, with 14 bases between. CDR3 nucleotides: TGTGCCAGCCTGGGGACTGTTGGTGAAGCTTTCTTT. It is translated as CASLGTVGEAFF.